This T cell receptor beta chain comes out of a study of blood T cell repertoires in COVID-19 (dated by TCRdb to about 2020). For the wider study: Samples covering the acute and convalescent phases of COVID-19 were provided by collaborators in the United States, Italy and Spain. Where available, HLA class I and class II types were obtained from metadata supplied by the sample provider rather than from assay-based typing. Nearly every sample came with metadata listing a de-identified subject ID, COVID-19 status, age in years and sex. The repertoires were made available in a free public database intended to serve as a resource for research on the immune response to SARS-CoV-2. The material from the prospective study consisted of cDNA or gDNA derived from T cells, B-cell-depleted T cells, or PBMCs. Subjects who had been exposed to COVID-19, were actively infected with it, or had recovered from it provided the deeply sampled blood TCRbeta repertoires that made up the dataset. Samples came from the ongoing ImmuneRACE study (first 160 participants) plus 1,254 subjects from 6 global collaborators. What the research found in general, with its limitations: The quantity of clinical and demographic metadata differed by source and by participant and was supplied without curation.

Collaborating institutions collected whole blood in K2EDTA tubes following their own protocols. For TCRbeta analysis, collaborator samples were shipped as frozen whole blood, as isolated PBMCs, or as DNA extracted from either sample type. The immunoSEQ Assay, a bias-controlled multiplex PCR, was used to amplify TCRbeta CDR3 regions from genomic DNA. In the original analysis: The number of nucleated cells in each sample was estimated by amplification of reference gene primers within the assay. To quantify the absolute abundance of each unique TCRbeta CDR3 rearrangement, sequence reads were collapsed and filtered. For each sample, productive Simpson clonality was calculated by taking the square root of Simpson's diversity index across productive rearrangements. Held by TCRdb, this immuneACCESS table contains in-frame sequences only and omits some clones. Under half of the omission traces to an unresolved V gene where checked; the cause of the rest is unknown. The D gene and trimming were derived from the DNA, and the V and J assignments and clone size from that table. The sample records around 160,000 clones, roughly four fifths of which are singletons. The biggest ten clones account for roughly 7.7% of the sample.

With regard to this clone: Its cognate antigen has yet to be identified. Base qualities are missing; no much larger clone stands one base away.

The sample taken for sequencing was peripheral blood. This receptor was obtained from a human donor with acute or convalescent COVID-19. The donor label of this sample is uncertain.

The nucleotide sequence reads as follows: TGTGCCAGCAGCTTAACCCGGGTCCCACCCCTCCACTTT. The resulting protein is CASSLTRVPPLHF. Here the chain combines TRBV13 and TRBJ1-6, with the D gene not clear enough to name. The junction carries 10 bases between V and J, which are trimmed by 2 bases and 11 bases respectively. CDR3 length: 13 amino acids, cysteine to phenylalanine. Kept here is only the CDR3 DNA, which spans 39 bases and is read in frame from base 1. Per the germline V gene (reference sequence), PRHDT is the CDR1 and FYEKMQ is the CDR2.